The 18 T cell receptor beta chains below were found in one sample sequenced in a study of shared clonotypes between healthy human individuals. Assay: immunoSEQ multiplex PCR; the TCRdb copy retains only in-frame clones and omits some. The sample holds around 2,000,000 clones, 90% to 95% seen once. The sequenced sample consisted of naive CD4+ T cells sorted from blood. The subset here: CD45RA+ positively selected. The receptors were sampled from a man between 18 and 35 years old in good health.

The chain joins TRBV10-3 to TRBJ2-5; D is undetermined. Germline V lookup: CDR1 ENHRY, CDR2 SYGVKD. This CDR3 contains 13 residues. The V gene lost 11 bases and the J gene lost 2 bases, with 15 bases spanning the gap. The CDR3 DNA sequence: TGTGCCTCGCAGGTGGCGGTACAAGAGACCCAGTACTTC. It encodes CASQVAVQETQYF.

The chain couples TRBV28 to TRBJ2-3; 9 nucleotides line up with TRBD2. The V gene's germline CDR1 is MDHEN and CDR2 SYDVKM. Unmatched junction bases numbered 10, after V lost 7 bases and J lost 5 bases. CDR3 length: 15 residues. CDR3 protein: CASIWGGGALDTQYF. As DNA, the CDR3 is TGTGCCAGCATCTGGGGCGGGGGGGCGTTAGATACGCAGTATTTT.

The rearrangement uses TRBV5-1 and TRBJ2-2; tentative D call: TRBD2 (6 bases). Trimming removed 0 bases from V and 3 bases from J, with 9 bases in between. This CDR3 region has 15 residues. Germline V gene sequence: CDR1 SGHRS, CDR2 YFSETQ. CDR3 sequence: CASSLAGVDTGELFF. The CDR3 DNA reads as TGCGCCAGCAGCTTGGCGGGAGTGGACACCGGGGAGCTGTTTTTT.

CDR3 amino acids: CASSLGRGSVEQYF. CDR3 DNA: TGTGCCAGCAGCTTGGGTAGGGGTTCTGTCGAGCAGTACTTC. V gene TRBV5-6 combines with J gene TRBJ2-7; D might be TRBD1 (5 bases). The V end lost 0 bases, the J end lost 6 bases, and 13 bases lay between the germline ends. The V gene's germline CDR1 is SGHDT and CDR2 YYEEEE. The CDR3 is 14 residues long.

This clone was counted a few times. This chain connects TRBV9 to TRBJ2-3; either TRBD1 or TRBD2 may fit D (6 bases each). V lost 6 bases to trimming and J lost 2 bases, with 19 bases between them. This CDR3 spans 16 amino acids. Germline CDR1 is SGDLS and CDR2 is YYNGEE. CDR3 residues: CASTPLGGSDTDTQYF. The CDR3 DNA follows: TGTGCCAGCACCCCTCTCGGGGGCTCGGACACAGATACGCAGTATTTT.

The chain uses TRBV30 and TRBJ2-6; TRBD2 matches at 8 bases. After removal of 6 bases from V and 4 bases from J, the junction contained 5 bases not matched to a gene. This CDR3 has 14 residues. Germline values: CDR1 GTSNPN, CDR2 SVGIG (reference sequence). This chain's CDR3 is CACSGAAGANVLTF. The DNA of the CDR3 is TGTGCCTGTAGCGGGGCGGCGGGGGCCAACGTCCTGACTTTC.

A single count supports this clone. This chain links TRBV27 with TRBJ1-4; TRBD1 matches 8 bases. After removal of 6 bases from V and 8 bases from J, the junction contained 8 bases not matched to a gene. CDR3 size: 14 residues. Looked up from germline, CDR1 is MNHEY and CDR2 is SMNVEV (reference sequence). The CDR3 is CASSHMGTGEKLFF. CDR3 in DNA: TGTGCCAGCAGCCATATGGGGACAGGAGAAAAACTGTTTTTT.

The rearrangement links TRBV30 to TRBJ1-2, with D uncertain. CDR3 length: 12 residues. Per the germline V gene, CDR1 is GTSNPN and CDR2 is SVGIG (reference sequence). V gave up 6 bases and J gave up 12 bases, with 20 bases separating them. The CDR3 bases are TGTGCCTGCCCGGGCCTCGTCAGCCGGGACACCTTC. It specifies CACPGLVSRDTF.

As DNA, the CDR3 is TGTGCCAGCAGTGAAATGACTAGCCCAAGCACAGATACGCAGTATTTT. Encoded protein: CASSEMTSPSTDTQYF. V is TRBV2 and J is TRBJ2-3; 7 bases map to TRBD2. CDR1 SNHLY and CDR2 FYNNEI come from the germline V gene. V was pared by 2 bases and J by 0 bases, with 5 bases of the junction left unmatched. The length of the CDR3 is 16 residues.

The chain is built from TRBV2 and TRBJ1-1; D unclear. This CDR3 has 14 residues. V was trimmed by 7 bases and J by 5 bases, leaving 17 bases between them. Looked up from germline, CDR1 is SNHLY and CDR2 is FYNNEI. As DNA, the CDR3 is TGTGCCAGCATTAATACAATCGGACCAACTGAAGCTTTCTTT. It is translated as CASINTIGPTEAFF.

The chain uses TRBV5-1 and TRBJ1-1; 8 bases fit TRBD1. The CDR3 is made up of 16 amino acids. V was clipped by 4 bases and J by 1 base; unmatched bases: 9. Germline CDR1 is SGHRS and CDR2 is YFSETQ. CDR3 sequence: CASSINRGSTNTEAFF. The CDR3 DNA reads TGCGCCAGCAGCATCAACAGGGGGTCTACGAACACTGAAGCTTTCTTT.

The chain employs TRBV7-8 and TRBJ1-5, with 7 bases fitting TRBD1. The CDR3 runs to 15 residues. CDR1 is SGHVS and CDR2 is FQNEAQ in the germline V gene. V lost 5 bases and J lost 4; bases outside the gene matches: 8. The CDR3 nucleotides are TGTGCCAGCAGCACACTCGGGACAGCTAATCAGCCCCAGCATTTT. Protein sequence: CASSTLGTANQPQHF.

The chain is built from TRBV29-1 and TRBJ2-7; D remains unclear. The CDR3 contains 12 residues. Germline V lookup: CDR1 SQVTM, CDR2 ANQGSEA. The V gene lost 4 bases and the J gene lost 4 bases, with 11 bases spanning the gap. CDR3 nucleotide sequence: TGCAGCGTTGTAGGAGACGGGTACGAGCAGTACTTC. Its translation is CSVVGDGYEQYF.

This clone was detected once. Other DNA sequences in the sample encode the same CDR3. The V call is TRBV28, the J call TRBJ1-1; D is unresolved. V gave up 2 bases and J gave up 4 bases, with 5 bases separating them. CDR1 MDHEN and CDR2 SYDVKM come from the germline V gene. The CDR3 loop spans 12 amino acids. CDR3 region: CASSLRVTEAFF. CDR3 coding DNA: TGTGCCAGCAGTTTAAGGGTCACTGAAGCTTTCTTT. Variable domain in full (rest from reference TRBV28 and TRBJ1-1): DVKVTQSSRYLVKRTGEKVFLECVQDMDHENMFWYRQDPGLGLRLIYFSYDVKMKEKGDIPEGYSVSREKKERFSLILESASTNQTSMYLCASSLRVTEAFFGQGTRLTVV.

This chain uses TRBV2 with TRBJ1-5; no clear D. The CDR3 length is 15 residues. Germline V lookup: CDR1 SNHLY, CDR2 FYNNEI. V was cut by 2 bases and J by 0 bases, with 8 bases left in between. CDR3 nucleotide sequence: TGTGCCAGCAGTGAAAGCACGAATAGCAATCAGCCCCAGCATTTT. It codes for CASSESTNSNQPQHF.

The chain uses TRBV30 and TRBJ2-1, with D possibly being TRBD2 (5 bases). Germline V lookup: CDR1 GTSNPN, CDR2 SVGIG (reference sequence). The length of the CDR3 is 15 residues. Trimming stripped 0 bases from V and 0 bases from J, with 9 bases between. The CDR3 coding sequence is TGTGCCTGGAGTGTAGACGGGATCTCCTACAATGAGCAGTTCTTC. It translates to CAWSVDGISYNEQFF.

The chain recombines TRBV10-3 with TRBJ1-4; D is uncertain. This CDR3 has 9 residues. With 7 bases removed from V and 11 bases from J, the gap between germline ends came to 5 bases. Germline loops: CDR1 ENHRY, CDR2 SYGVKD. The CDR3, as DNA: TGTGCCATCAATCAGAAACTGTTTTTT. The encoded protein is CAINQKLFF.

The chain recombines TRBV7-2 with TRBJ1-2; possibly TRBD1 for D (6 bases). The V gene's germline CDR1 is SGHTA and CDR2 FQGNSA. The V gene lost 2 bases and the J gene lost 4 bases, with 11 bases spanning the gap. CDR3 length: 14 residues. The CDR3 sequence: CASSLTGSSYGYTF. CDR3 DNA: TGTGCCAGCAGCTTAACAGGGAGCAGCTATGGCTACACCTTC.